This section outlines one T cell receptor (beta chain) sequence together with its context. Its specificity is not known. CDR3 length: 15 amino acids. Germline V gene sequence: CDR1 MNHNS, CDR2 SASEGT. V gave up 3 bases and J gave up 11 bases; unmatched junction bases: 12. Produced via immunoSEQ multiplex PCR; TCRdb's table is partial and in-frame only. Found here are over 45,000 clones, 87% of them singletons; the top ten hold around 15%. The data belong to a study of OX40 agonist ivuxolimab in advanced cancers. In the study overall: Earlier anti-PD-1, anti-PD-L1 or anti-CTLA-4 therapy was permitted; around 40% had received some.

Overall study results and limits: Partial responders treated at 0.1-3.0 mg/kg exhibited clonal expansion among the lowest measured. Both blood CD4+ and CD8+ T cells showed clonal growth by week 6 at 0.1 to 3.0 mg/kg.

This specimen consisted of CD4+ or CD8+ T cells sorted from blood, obtained in a trial of the OX40 agonist ivuxolimab. The clonotype was recovered from an adult with an advanced solid tumor such as melanoma, head and neck, liver or kidney cancer. V gene TRBV6-1 combines with J gene TRBJ2-5; the match to TRBD1 covers 10 bases. For the CDR3, the DNA is TGTGCCAGCAGTGAGCGCAGACAGGGGGCGCGGGAGCAGTACTTC. As protein: CASSERRQGAREQYF.